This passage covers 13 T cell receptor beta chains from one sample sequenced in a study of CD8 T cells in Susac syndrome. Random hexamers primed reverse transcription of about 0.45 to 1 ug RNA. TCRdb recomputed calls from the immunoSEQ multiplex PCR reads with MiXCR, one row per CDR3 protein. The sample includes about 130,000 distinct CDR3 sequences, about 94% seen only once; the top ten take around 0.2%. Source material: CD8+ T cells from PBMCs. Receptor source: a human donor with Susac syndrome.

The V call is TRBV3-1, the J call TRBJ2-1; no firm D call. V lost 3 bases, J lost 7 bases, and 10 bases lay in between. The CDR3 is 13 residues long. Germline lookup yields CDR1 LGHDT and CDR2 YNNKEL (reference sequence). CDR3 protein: CASSHRVRNEQFF. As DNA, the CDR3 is TGTGCCAGCAGCCATCGAGTCAGGAATGAGCAGTTCTTC.

Written as DNA, the CDR3 is TGTGCCAGCAGCTTGGGGACAGGGGGTCTTACAGATACGCAGTATTTT. This encodes CASSLGTGGLTDTQYF. The chain carries TRBV5-4 and TRBJ2-3; TRBD1 aligns across 10 bases. V lost 0 bases and J lost 3; bases outside the gene matches: 4. This CDR3 region has 16 residues. Germline CDR1 reads SGHNT; CDR2 reads YYREEE (reference sequence).

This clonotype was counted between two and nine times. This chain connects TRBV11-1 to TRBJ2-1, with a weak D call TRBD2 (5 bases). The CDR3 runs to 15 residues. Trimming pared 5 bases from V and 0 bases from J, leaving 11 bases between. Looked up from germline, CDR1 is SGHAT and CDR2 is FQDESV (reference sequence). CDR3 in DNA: TGTGCCAGCAGCCCCGGACTCACCTCCTACAATGAGCAGTTCTTC. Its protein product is CASSPGLTSYNEQFF.

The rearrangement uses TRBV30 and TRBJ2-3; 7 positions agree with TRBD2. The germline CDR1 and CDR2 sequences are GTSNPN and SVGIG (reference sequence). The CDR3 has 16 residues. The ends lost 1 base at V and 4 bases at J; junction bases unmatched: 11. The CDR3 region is CAWSGLAGDWADTQYF. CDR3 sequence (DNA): TGTGCCTGGAGTGGGTTGGCGGGGGATTGGGCAGATACGCAGTATTTT.

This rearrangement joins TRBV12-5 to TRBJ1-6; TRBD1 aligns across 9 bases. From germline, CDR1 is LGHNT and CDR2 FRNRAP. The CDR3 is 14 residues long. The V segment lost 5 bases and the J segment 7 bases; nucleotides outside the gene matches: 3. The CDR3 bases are TGTGCTAGTGGTCTCGGGACAGGGAATTCACCCCTCCACTTT. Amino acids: CASGLGTGNSPLHF.

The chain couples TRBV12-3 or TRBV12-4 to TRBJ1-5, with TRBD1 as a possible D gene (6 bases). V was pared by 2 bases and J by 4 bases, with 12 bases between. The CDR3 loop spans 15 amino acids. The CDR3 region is CASSLYPQGNQPQHF. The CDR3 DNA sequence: TGTGCCAGCAGTTTATATCCACAGGGAAATCAGCCCCAGCATTTT.

DNA of the CDR3: TGTGCCTGGAGTCCCTTCCCAGGGGGTTTAGCCAAAAACATTCAGTACTTC. Residues: CAWSPFPGGLAKNIQYF. The rearrangement links TRBV30 to TRBJ2-4; TRBD1 matches 7 bases. V was pared by 2 bases and J by 0 bases, with 10 bases of the junction left unmatched. Looked up from germline, CDR1 is GTSNPN and CDR2 is SVGIG (reference sequence). CDR3 length: 17 amino acids.

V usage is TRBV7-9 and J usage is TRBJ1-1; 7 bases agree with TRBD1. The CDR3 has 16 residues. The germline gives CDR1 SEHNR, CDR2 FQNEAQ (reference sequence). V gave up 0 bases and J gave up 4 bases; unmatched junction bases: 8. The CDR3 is CASSLAAGGRSTEAFF. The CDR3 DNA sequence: TGTGCCAGCAGCTTAGCGGCAGGGGGTAGGAGCACTGAAGCTTTCTTT.

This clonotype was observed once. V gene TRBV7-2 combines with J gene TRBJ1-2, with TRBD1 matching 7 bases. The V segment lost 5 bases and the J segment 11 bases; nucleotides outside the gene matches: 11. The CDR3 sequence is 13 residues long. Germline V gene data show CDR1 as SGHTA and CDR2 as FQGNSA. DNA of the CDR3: TGTGCCAGCAGCCCGCAACCCGGACAGGAGTACACCTTC. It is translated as CASSPQPGQEYTF.

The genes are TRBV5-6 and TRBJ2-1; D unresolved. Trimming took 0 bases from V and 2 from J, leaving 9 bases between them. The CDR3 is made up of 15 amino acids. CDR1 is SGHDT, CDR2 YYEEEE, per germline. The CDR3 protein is CASSLAQETYNEQFF. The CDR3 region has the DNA TGTGCCAGCAGCTTGGCCCAGGAGACCTACAATGAGCAGTTCTTC.

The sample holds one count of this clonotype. The CDR3 loop is CASSEPGTSLGGYTF. The CDR3 DNA follows: TGTGCCAGCAGTGAGCCGGGGACTTCCCTGGGTGGCTACACCTTC. This sequence joins TRBV25-1 and TRBJ1-2, with D perhaps matching TRBD1 (5 bases). The CDR3 spans 15 residues. Trimming cost V 3 bases and J 7 bases, with 18 bases left between them. Germline CDR1 MGHDK, CDR2 SYGVNS.

The CDR3 spells CASGQENEKLFF. CDR3 bases: TGTGCCAGTGGACAGGAGAACGAAAAACTGTTTTTT. The chain uses TRBV6-2 or TRBV6-3 and TRBJ1-4; 7 bases fit TRBD1. The germline V gene encodes CDR1 MNHEY and CDR2 SVGEGT. The CDR3 has 12 amino acids. Trimming cost V 9 bases and J 8 bases; bases outside gene matches: 6.

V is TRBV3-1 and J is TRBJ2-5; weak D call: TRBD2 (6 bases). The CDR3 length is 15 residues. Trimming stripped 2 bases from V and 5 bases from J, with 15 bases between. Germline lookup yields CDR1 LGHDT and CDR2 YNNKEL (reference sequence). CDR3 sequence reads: CASSQSEGRGETQYF. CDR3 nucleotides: TGTGCCAGCAGCCAATCAGAGGGCCGGGGGGAGACCCAGTACTTC.